Presented here are 14 T cell receptor beta chains from one specimen sequenced in a study of long-term antiretroviral therapy in people with HIV. With survey level as its setting, the immunoSEQ assay was v3.0. Produced via immunoSEQ multiplex PCR; TCRdb's table is partial and in-frame only. The sample consists of roughly 40,000 clones, more than 80% of them appearing once. Sequencing used unsorted PBMCs, obtained 3.1 years after starting antiretroviral therapy. These receptors all stem from a woman in her fifties or sixties with HIV.

The chain has TRBV6-6 and TRBJ1-3, with D unclear. The CDR3 runs 15 residues. V was shortened by 4 bases and J by 0 bases, with 10 bases between the two germline ends. Germline V gene lookup returns CDR1 MNHNY and CDR2 SVGAGI (reference sequence). CDR3 protein: CASSFVDTSGNTIYF. The DNA for the CDR3 is TGTGCCAGCAGTTTCGTCGACACCTCTGGAAACACCATATATTTT.

On this clone itself: At one end the junction does not follow the germline gene, possibly because of a read error. Other nucleotide sequences in the sample specify the same CDR3. This sequence joins TRBV9 and TRBJ2-7; TRBD2 is a possible D gene (6 bases). Looked up from germline, CDR1 is SGDLS and CDR2 is YYNGEE. The CDR3 spans 14 residues. DNA of the CDR3: TGTGCCAGCAGCGTAGGCCCCATGGAGGGCGAGCAGTACTTT. Its translation: CASSVGPMEGEQYF.

The V and J genes are TRBV9 and TRBJ1-6; D possibly corresponds to TRBD1 (6 bases). V dropped 2 bases and J dropped 10 bases, with 16 bases sitting between them. The CDR3 is 15 amino acids. Germline CDR1 is SGDLS and CDR2 is YYNGEE. The CDR3 nucleotides are TGTGCCAGCAGCGTCTCGGGGGGCGCAGGGTCACCCCTCCACTTT. It is translated as CASSVSGGAGSPLHF.

This chain connects TRBV5-6 to TRBJ1-4; D uncertain. The CDR3 loop spans 16 amino acids. Germline CDR1 is SGHDT and CDR2 is YYEEEE. Trimming cost V 0 bases and J 8 bases, with 17 bases left between them. The CDR3 coding sequence is TGTGCCAGCAGCTTGGACGGAGGGCTAGCCTACGAAAAACTGTTTTTT. Translation: CASSLDGGLAYEKLFF. The full variable domain, completed using reference TRBV5-6 and TRBJ1-4, is DAGVTQSPTHLIKTRGQQVTLRCSPKSGHDTVSWYQQALGQGPQFIFQYYEEEERQRGNFPDRFSGHQFPNYSSELNVNALLLGDSALYLCASSLDGGLAYEKLFFGSGTQLSVL.

V usage is TRBV2 and J usage is TRBJ2-1; D is perhaps TRBD2 (6 bases). This CDR3 spans 12 amino acids. Germline values: CDR1 SNHLY, CDR2 FYNNEI. The germline V and J ends were trimmed by 11 bases and 8 bases, with 16 bases remaining between them. CDR3 in amino acids: CAGGSRIYEQFF. As DNA, the CDR3 is TGTGCCGGAGGGAGTAGAATCTATGAGCAGTTCTTC.

This chain connects TRBV5-1 to TRBJ2-7; 9 positions agree with TRBD1. The germline gives CDR1 SGHRS, CDR2 YFSETQ. There are 14 residues in the CDR3. The trim removed 0 bases at V and 7 bases at J, leaving 5 bases unmatched. The CDR3 protein is CASSLATGGGEQYF. The DNA for the CDR3 is TGCGCCAGCAGCTTGGCGACAGGGGGAGGGGAGCAGTACTTC.

The gene calls are TRBV7-6 and TRBJ2-1, with 11 bases fitting TRBD2. V gave up 0 bases and J gave up 6 bases; unmatched junction bases: 7. CDR3 length equals 17 residues. CDR1 is SGHVS and CDR2 is FNYEAQ in the germline V gene. The CDR3 bases are TGTGCCAGCAGCTTAGCCTTTATAGCGGGGGGGATCAATGAGCAGTTCTTC. It encodes CASSLAFIAGGINEQFF.

This clone has a handful of counts. This chain links TRBV5-4 with TRBJ2-7; D remains ambiguous. This CDR3 has 16 amino acids. Germline-derived CDR1 and CDR2 are SGHNT and YYREEE (reference sequence). Trimming removed 0 bases from V and 9 bases from J, with 22 bases in between. The CDR3 sequence is CASSLAPGAVQAVQYF. The CDR3 region has the DNA TGTGCCAGCAGCTTGGCCCCCGGTGCAGTTCAGGCGGTGCAGTACTTC.

The CDR3 sequence: CASTAGGRSNEKLFF. CDR3 coding DNA: TGTGCCAGCACCGCCGGGGGACGGTCTAATGAAAAACTGTTTTTT. This sequence joins TRBV9 and TRBJ1-4; D may be TRBD1 (5 bases). This CDR3 spans 15 amino acids. Germline V CDR1 and CDR2: SGDLS, YYNGEE. The V gene lost 6 bases and the J gene lost 3 bases, with 15 bases spanning the gap.

The chain employs TRBV2 and TRBJ2-5; 10 bases fit TRBD2. The CDR3 consists of 13 residues. V gave up 4 bases and J gave up 13 bases; unmatched junction bases: 9. Germline CDR1 SNHLY, CDR2 FYNNEI. Written as DNA, the CDR3 is TGTGCCAGCAGTGTTGGTAGCGGGGGGAGGTGGTACTTC. Protein sequence: CASSVGSGGRWYF.

V is TRBV6-5 and J is TRBJ2-7, with 11 nucleotides matching TRBD1. Germline V gene data show CDR1 as MNHEY and CDR2 as SVGAGI. This CDR3 has 15 residues. Trimming cost V 0 bases and J 5 bases; bases outside gene matches: 3. The CDR3 DNA sequence: TGTGCCAGCAGTTACTCCCGGGACAGGGGGAACGAGCAGTACTTC. It codes for CASSYSRDRGNEQYF.

This chain links TRBV18 with TRBJ2-1, with a possible D match to TRBD1 (7 bases). The CDR3 runs 16 residues. Trimming took 5 bases from V and 0 from J, leaving 14 bases between them. The germline gives CDR1 KGHSH, CDR2 LQKENI. The CDR3, as DNA: TGTGCCAGCTCAGTCAATCAGGGGGGCTCCTACAATGAGCAGTTCTTC. Its translation: CASSVNQGGSYNEQFF.

This clone was seen once. The chain links TRBV9 to TRBJ2-3; D call uncertain. The CDR3 is 15 residues long. The germline CDR1 and CDR2 sequences are SGDLS and YYNGEE. Trimming left V 0 bases short and J 2 bases short, with 10 bases between. CDR3 coding DNA: TGTGCCAGCAGCGTAGGCGGCAGAAACACAGATACGCAGTATTTT. Protein sequence: CASSVGGRNTDTQYF.

The rearrangement joins TRBV5-1 to TRBJ1-4; 12 bases are shared with TRBD1. The CDR3 sequence is 15 residues long. Per the germline V gene, CDR1 is SGHRS and CDR2 is YFSETQ. V lost 3 bases, J lost 8 bases, and 5 bases stayed unmatched. CDR3 nucleotide sequence: TGCGCCAGCAGCTCTGCCGGGACAGGGGGCGAAAAACTGTTTTTT. Encoded protein: CASSSAGTGGEKLFF.